One T cell receptor (beta chain) is described in this entry. Its antigen is still unknown. No clone much larger than this one lies a single base away; base qualities are absent. V sheds 2 bases and J sheds 1 base, leaving 9 bases between their ends. The germline V gene provides CDR1 SGHTS and CDR2 YDEGEE. The CDR3 has 14 amino acids, counting the end cysteine and phenylalanine. This entry keeps only the CDR3 DNA: 42 bases, framed from base 1. The immunoSEQ Assay, a bias-controlled multiplex PCR, was used to amplify TCRbeta CDR3 regions from genomic DNA. The authors' pipeline ran thus. The number of nucleated cells in each sample was estimated by amplification of reference gene primers within the assay. To quantify the absolute abundance of each unique TCRbeta CDR3 rearrangement, sequence reads were collapsed and filtered. Productive Simpson clonality was computed per sample as the square root of Simpson's diversity index over productive rearrangements. What TCRdb holds here is the immuneACCESS table cut down to in-frame rearrangements. Part of the clones is not present; checked against another copy, under half of the missing clones reflect an unresolved V gene, and the others are unexplained. From that table come the V and J calls and clone size; the DNA was used to work out D and trimming. The sample has some 100,000 clones on record, roughly 86% of them singletons. The ten top clones hold approximately 10% of the sample.

The record originates from a study of blood T cell repertoires in COVID-19 (dated by TCRdb to 2018 to 2020). Notes on the research overall: Samples covering the acute and convalescent phases of COVID-19 were provided by collaborators in the United States, Italy and Spain. A de-identified subject ID, COVID-19 status, age in years and sex were almost always included in the sample metadata. A freely available public database, intended as a resource for researchers studying the immune response to SARS-CoV-2, is where the repertoires were released. Where available, HLA class I and class II types were taken from metadata supplied by the sample provider and were not determined by assay-based typing. The samples were drawn from the first 160 participants of the ongoing ImmuneRACE study and from 950 to 1,500 subjects provided by 6 global collaborators. The prospective study material was composed of cDNA or gDNA derived from T cells, B-cell-depleted T cells, or PBMCs. Subjects who had been exposed to COVID-19, were actively infected with it, or had recovered from it provided the deeply sampled blood TCRbeta repertoires that made up the dataset. The full study reports these points: How much clinical and demographic metadata was included differed by source and by participant, and the metadata was provided uncurated.

Collaborating institutions collected whole blood in K2EDTA tubes following their own protocols. For TCRbeta analysis, collaborator samples were shipped as frozen whole blood, as isolated PBMCs, or as DNA extracted from either sample type. This clonotype was sampled from a man aged 45-65 years with acute or convalescent COVID-19. Material for sequencing was peripheral blood. The chain was built from TRBV5-8 and TRBJ1-1; the D gene is unclear. CDR3 loop: CASSFTARNTEAFF. Read as DNA, the sequence is TGTGCCAGCAGCTTCACCGCTAGGAACACTGAAGCTTTCTTT.